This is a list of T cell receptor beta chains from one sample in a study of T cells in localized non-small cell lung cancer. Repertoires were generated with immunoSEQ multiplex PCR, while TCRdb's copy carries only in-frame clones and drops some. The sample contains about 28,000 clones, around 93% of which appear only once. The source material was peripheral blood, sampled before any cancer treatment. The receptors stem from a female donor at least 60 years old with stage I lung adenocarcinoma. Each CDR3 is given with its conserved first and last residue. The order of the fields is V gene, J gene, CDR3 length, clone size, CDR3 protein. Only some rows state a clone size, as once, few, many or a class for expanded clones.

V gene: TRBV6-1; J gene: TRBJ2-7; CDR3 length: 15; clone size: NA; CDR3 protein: CASSAPSRSDYEQYF
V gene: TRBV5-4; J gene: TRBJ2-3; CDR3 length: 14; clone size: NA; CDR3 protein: CASSSKGSTDTQYF
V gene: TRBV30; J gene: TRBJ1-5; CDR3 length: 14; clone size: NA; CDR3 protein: CAWSLWGAEQPQHF
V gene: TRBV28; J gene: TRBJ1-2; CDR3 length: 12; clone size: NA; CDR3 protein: CASSLSQRGYTF
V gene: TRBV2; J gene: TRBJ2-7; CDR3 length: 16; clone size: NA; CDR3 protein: CASSNPGTGNNYEQYF
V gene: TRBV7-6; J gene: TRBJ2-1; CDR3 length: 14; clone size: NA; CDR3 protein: CASSFRDAYNEQFF
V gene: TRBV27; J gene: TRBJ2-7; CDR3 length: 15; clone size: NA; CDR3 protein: CASSATTSGMGEQYF
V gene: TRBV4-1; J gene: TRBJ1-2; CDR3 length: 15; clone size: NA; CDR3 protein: CASSPQGASLWGYTF
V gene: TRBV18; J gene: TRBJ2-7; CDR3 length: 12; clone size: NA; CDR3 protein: CASSEVGEKKYF
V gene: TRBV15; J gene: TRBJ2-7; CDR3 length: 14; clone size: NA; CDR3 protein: CATSSAQGQSNQYF
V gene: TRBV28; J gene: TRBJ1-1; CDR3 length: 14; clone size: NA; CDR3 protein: CASSLWRANTEAFF
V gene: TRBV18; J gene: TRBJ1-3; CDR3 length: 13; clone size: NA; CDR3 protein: CASSPGYTDTIYF
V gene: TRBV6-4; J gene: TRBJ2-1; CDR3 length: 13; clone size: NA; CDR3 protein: CASRDQGFNEQFF
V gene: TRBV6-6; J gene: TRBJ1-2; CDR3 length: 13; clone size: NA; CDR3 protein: CASSSGGDYGYTF
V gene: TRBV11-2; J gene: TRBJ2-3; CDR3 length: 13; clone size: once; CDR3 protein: CASSPRGGDTQYF
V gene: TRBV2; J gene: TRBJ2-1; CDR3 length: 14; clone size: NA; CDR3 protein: CASSVAGGRNEQFF
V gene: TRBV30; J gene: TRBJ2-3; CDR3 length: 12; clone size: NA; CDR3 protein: CAWGSLGSAQYF
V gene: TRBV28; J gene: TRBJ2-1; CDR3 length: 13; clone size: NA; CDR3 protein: CASSSPALGEQFF
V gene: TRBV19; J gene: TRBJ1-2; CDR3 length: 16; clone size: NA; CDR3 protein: CASSIAGGPHNYGYTF
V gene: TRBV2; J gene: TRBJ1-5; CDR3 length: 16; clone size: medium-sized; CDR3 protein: CASSGNFAGSNQPQHF
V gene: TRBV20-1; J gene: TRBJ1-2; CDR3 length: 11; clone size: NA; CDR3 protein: CSAWDPYGYTF
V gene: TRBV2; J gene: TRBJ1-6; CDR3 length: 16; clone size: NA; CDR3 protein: CASSGRGRGANSPLHF
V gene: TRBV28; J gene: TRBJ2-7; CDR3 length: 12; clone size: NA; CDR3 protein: CASSLRVGEQYF
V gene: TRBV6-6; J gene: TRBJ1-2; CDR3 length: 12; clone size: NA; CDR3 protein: CASSYSEGGYTF
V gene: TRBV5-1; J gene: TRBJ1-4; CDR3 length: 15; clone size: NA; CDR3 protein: CASSSAGQTNEKLFF
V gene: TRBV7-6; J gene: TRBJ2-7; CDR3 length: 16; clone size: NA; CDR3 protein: CASSSFPGSGSREQYF
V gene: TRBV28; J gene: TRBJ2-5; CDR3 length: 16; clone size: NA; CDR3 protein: CASSLSQTGFRETQYF
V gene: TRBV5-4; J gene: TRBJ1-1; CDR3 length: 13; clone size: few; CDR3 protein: CASSLSRGSEAFF
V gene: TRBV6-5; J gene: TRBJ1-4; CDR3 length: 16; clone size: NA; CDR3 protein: CASSYSTPAKYEKLFF
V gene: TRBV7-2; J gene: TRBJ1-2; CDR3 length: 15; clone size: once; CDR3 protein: CASSPGTAVLYGYTF
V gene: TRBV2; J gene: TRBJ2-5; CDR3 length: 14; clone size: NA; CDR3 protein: CASSLGVLEETQYF